The rows below give T cell receptor beta chains drawn from one sample of a study of shared clonotypes between healthy human individuals. Assay used: immunoSEQ multiplex PCR; TCRdb lists only in-frame clones, some missing. Of around 2.5 million clones detected, 93% appear once; the ten largest clones hold 0.36%. Sequencing was carried out using naive CD4+ T cells from PBMCs. The receptors here all came from a man between 18 and 35 years old in good health. Some clones in this sample may be carry-over from other donors' samples. Each CDR3 is given without its conserved first and last residue.

TRBJ1-2,TRBV18,ASSPTGVADGYT
TRBJ1-5,TRBV7-2,ASSPVNQPQH
TRBJ2-2,TRBV18,ASSPQQGNTGELF
TRBJ2-2,TRBV4-2,ASSQVGALGLAGGPYTGELF
TRBJ2-1,TRBV19,ASSTTSGHYNEQF
TRBJ2-7,TRBV7-2,ASSLVRLSSAGGPREQY
TRBJ1-3,TRBV7-8,ATHVGTPELSGNTIY
TRBJ2-7,TRBV6-5,ASSDRDRGLEQY
TRBJ2-7,TRBV6-1,ASSPRQAYEQY
TRBJ2-7,TRBV28,ASSPGQGLYEQY
TRBJ2-7,TRBV5-6,ASSLGGYEQY
TRBJ2-1,TRBV13,ASSSGGFSYNEQF
TRBJ2-1,TRBV27,ASRGQGRHEQF
TRBJ1-5,TRBV28,ASSTWGNQPQH
TRBJ2-1,TRBV7-2,ASSPHSAISVNEQF
TRBJ1-2,TRBV20-1,SPYGYT
TRBJ1-5,TRBV18,ASSGTRNQPQH
TRBJ2-6,TRBV5-4,ASSSGQANSGANVLT
TRBJ1-2,TRBV28,ASSPGQYTYGYT
TRBJ2-3,TRBV27,ASAPGQRTDTQY
TRBJ2-1,TRBV27,ASTGLGQSSYNEQF
TRBJ2-1,TRBV2,ASSVDRGTDEQF
TRBJ2-1,TRBV5-1,ASSLSSAPYNEQF
TRBJ2-3,TRBV6-5,ASSLGGAVDTQY
TRBJ1-3,TRBV2,ARETGNGNTIY
TRBJ2-7,TRBV7-9,ASSSDRTGWDEQY
TRBJ1-1,TRBV11-2,ASSSQASQGVVAEAF
TRBJ2-3,TRBV15,ATSRATAQAPDTQY
TRBJ2-2,TRBV5-1,ASSFPGQGSGELF
TRBJ1-5,TRBV30,AWSVFGRRYQPQH
TRBJ2-5,TRBV2,ASSADRGLSETQY
TRBJ1-2,TRBV9,ASSVGGGGLTYT
TRBJ2-3,TRBV28,ASTRLAFTDTQY
TRBJ2-6,TRBV28,ASETVSGANVLT
TRBJ2-7,TRBV29-1,SAQFRGLIYEQY
TRBJ2-3,TRBV7-3,ASSQGVSTDTQY
TRBJ2-5,TRBV5-1,ASSSQGREEETQY
TRBJ2-5,TRBV5-1,ASSALEETQY
TRBJ2-3,TRBV5-1,ASSSERGTDTQY
TRBJ2-1,TRBV7-9,ASSLGSGQFAYNEQF
TRBJ2-4,TRBV10-2,ASRGGGSKNIQY
TRBJ1-1,TRBV28,ASGPRGGAGTEAF
TRBJ2-2,TRBV19,ASTLTSVHGELF
TRBJ2-7,TRBV4-1,ASSQVGLAGRSRSSYEQY
TRBJ2-5,TRBV5-6,ASSLIAGGRQETQY
TRBJ2-3,TRBV7-6,ASSYLAGKASTDTQY
TRBJ2-2,TRBV2,ASSGRGLNTGELF
TRBJ1-4,TRBV5-1,ASSQGEANEKLF
TRBJ2-7,TRBV9,ASSVDRGSSYEQY
TRBJ2-5,TRBV5-6,ASSPDRGRTRQY
TRBJ2-7,TRBV6-4,ASSKHGGFSSYEQY
TRBJ2-5,TRBV15,ATSREIQETQY
TRBJ2-5,TRBV19,ASSDPGIGSQETQY
TRBJ2-1,TRBV5-1,ASSWGWTGSVNNEQF
TRBJ2-1,TRBV19,ASSSGTSTTTRNEQF
TRBJ2-7,TRBV27,ASRDRAYEQY
TRBJ2-7,TRBV5-6,ASSRGKGLAGFSYEQY